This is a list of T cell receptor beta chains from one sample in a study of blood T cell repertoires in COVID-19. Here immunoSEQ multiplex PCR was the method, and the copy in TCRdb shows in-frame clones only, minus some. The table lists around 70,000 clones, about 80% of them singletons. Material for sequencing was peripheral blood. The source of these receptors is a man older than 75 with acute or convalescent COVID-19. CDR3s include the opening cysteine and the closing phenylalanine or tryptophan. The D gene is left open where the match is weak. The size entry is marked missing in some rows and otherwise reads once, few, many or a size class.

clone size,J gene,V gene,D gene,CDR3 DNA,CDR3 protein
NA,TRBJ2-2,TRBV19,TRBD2,TGTGCCAGTAGTGGCTCTAGCGGGATAAACACCGGGGAGCTGTTTTTT,CASSGSSGINTGELFF
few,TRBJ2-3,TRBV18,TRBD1,TGTGCCAGCTCACCACTCGCCGGGACAGGGGATAGCACAGATACGCAGTATTTT,CASSPLAGTGDSTDTQYF
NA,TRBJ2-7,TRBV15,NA,TGTGCCACCAGCAGCCCAGACAGGTTCTCCTACGAGCAGTACTTC,CATSSPDRFSYEQYF
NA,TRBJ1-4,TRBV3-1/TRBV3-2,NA,TGTGCCAGCAGCCCACGAGGAGCCTGGGATGAAAAACTGTTTTTT,CASSPRGAWDEKLFF
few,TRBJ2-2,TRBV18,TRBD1,TGTGCCAGCTCATCATCCGGACAGGGAGGGAACACCGGGGAGCTGTTTTTT,CASSSSGQGGNTGELFF
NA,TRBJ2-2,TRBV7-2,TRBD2,TGTGCCAGCAGCTTAATCCGACTAGCGGGAGTGAGGGACACCGGGGAGCTGTTTTTT,CASSLIRLAGVRDTGELFF
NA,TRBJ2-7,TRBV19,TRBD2,TGTGCCAGTAGTTCCCCAGCGGGGGTCTCCTACGAGCAGTACTTC,CASSSPAGVSYEQYF
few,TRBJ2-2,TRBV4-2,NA,TGTGCCAGCAGCCCTGATCCGACAGGCAGCGGGGAGCTGTTTTTT,CASSPDPTGSGELFF
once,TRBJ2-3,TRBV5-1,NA,TGCGCCAGCCGCGCCTATAACTCCGGACAGAGCACAGATACGCAGTATTTT,CASRAYNSGQSTDTQYF
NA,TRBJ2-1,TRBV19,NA,TGTGCCAGTAGTATAGGCGGGATCCGAAACAATGAGCAGTTCTTC,CASSIGGIRNNEQFF
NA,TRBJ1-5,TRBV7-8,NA,TGTGCCAGCAGCTTAGCTATGGGCCAGCCCCAGCATTTT,CASSLAMGQPQHF
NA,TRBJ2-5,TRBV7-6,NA,TGTGCCAGCAGCTTAGGTCCGACTTACGAGACCCAGTACTTC,CASSLGPTYETQYF
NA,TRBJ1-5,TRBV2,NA,TGTGCCAGCAGTGAAGGCGACAATCAGCCCCAGCATTTT,CASSEGDNQPQHF
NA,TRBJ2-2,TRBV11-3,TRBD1,TGTGCCAGCAGCCGGACAGGGCTTACCGGGGAGCTGTTTTTT,CASSRTGLTGELFF
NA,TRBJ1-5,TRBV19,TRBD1,TGTGCCAGTAGTATAACAATACAGGGGAATCAGCCCCAGCATTTT,CASSITIQGNQPQHF
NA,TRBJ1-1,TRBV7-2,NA,TGTGCCAGCAGCTTAGAGGGTCGAAGGGGCACTGAAGCTTTCTTT,CASSLEGRRGTEAFF
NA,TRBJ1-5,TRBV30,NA,TGTGCCTGGAGCGCCGGAGCCAATCAGCCCCAGCATTTT,CAWSAGANQPQHF
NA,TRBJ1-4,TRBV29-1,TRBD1,TGCAGCGTTGAATTGGGGACAGGGTTGGGTGAACTGTTTTTT,CSVELGTGLGELFF
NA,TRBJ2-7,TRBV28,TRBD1,TGTGCCAGCAGTTTATATACAGGGGGAACCTACGAGCAGTACTTC,CASSLYTGGTYEQYF
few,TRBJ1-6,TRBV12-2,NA,TGTGCAAGTCGCCCGGGACAGGGCCCGAGCTCCTATAATTCACCCCTCCACTTT,CASRPGQGPSSYNSPLHF
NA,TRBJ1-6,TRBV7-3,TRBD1,TGTGCCAGCAACCTAGGGGGCAGGGGGCTCGATTCACCCCTCCACTTT,CASNLGGRGLDSPLHF
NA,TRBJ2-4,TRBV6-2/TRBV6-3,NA,TGTGCCAGCAGTAGAACGGGGGGCCAAAACATTCAGTACTTC,CASSRTGGQNIQYF
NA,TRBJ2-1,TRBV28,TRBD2,TGTGCCAGCAGTACCGGGGGGACTAAGAGAGAGCAGTTCTTC,CASSTGGTKREQFF
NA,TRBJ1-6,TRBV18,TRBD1,TGTGCCAGCTCAACGGACAGGGAGTCACCCCTCCACTTT,CASSTDRESPLHF
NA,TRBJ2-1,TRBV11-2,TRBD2,TGTGCCAGCAGCGATCGACTAGCGGGAGTCTACAATGAGCAGTTCTTC,CASSDRLAGVYNEQFF
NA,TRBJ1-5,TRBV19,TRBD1,TGTGCCAGTAACACATACGGGACAGGGAATAGCAATCAGCCCCAGCATTTT,CASNTYGTGNSNQPQHF
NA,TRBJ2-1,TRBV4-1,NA,TGCGCCAGCAAAAGAACAGGCGACGATGAGCAGTTCTTC,CASKRTGDDEQFF
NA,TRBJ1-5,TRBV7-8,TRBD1,TGTGCCAGCAGCTTAATTTCGGGACAGGCCCTTAGCAATCAGCCCCAGCATTTT,CASSLISGQALSNQPQHF
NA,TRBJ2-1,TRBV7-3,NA,TGTGCCAGCAGCTTAGGCCCCTACAGGGAATTGGATGAGCAGTTCTTC,CASSLGPYRELDEQFF